These 23 T cell receptor beta chains were all obtained from the same sample, sequenced in a study of OX40 agonist ivuxolimab in advanced cancers. Method: immunoSEQ multiplex PCR; TCRdb's copy keeps in-frame clones and lacks some. The sample has 8,500 to 13,000 clones, 65% to 85% seen once. The source material was CD4+ or CD8+ T cells sorted from blood, sampled in a trial of the OX40 agonist ivuxolimab. These receptors were collected from an adult with an advanced solid tumor such as melanoma, head and neck, liver or kidney cancer.

The chain employs TRBV5-8 and TRBJ1-2; D uncertain. CDR1 is SGHTS and CDR2 is YDEGEE in the germline V gene. The CDR3 covers 12 residues. Trimming shortened V by 0 bases and J by 8 bases, and 8 bases separated the two germline ends. CDR3 bases: TGTGCCAGCAGCTTGGGAGGGAAGGGCTACACCTTC. Amino acid sequence: CASSLGGKGYTF. Full variable domain (outside the CDR3, taken from reference TRBV5-8 and TRBJ1-2): EAGVTQSPTHLIKTRGQQATLRCSPISGHTSVYWYQQALGLGLQFLLWYDEGEERNRGNFPPRFSGRQFPNYSSELNVNALELEDSALYLCASSLGGKGYTFGSGTRLTVV.

The V call is TRBV7-9, the J call TRBJ2-7; 8 nucleotides match TRBD2. Unmatched junction bases numbered 16, after V lost 5 bases and J lost 1 base. This CDR3 has 18 residues. Germline V gives CDR1 SEHNR, CDR2 FQNEAQ (reference sequence). CDR3 amino acids: CASSPITPGTRISYEQYF. The CDR3 DNA follows: TGTGCCAGCAGCCCCATAACCCCCGGGACTAGAATTTCCTACGAGCAGTACTTC.

This clone was picked up a small number of times. The rearrangement links TRBV11-2 to TRBJ1-1; 7 positions match TRBD1. Looked up from germline, CDR1 is SGHAT and CDR2 is FQNNGV. V was pared by 5 bases and J by 2 bases, with 8 bases of the junction left unmatched. This CDR3 is 15 amino acids long. The CDR3 loop reads CASSQRQGLNTEAFF. DNA of the CDR3: TGTGCCAGCAGCCAAAGACAGGGTTTAAACACTGAAGCTTTCTTT.

The chain uses TRBV7-3 and TRBJ1-6; 9 bases fit TRBD1. V shed 5 bases and J 7 bases; nucleotides not matched to a gene: 3. Germline V gene data show CDR1 as SGHTA and CDR2 as FQGTGA. The CDR3 spans 14 residues. The CDR3 nucleotides are TGTGCCAGCAGCCGGACAGGGGACAATTCACCCCTCCACTTT. Translated, it gives CASSRTGDNSPLHF.

The V call is TRBV19, the J call TRBJ2-1; the D gene is possibly TRBD2 (6 bases). V lost 5 bases and J lost 8, with 16 bases in between. The length of the CDR3 is 14 residues. In germline, CDR1 is LNHDA, CDR2 SQIVND (reference sequence). In nucleotides, the CDR3 is TGTGCCAGTAGTGCGGGACTCTCAACCCATGAGCAGTTCTTC. Its protein is CASSAGLSTHEQFF. The whole variable domain, filled in from reference TRBV19 and TRBJ2-1, reads DGGITQSPKYLFRKEGQNVTLSCEQNLNHDAMYWYRQDPGQGLRLIYYSQIVNDFQKGDIAEGYSVSREKKESFPLTVTSAQKNPTAFYLCASSAGLSTHEQFFGPGTRLTVL.

The table lists this clone with a few counts. The chain couples TRBV30 to TRBJ2-6, with 8 nucleotides matching TRBD1. Germline CDR1 reads GTSNPN; CDR2 reads SVGIG (reference sequence). Trimming removed 5 bases from V and 2 bases from J; junction bases left unmatched: 2. This CDR3 region has 14 residues. The CDR3 DNA sequence: TGTGCCTGGCAGGGGGCAGCTGGGGCCAACGTCCTGACTTTC. Amino acid sequence: CAWQGAAGANVLTF.

This chain joins TRBV18 and TRBJ1-2; 8 positions agree with TRBD1. Germline trimming cut 5 bases from V and 9 bases from J; bases unmatched to any gene: 17. The germline V gene has CDR1 KGHSH and CDR2 LQKENI. The CDR3 length is 16 residues. CDR3 amino acids: CASSARDRPFRLSYTF. CDR3 bases: TGTGCCAGCTCAGCCCGGGACAGGCCCTTCCGCTTGAGCTACACCTTC.

This chain joins TRBV9 and TRBJ2-3, with D unclear. Trimming stripped 0 bases from V and 2 bases from J, with 13 bases between. This CDR3 has 16 amino acids. Germline CDR1 SGDLS, CDR2 YYNGEE. Here the CDR3 DNA reads TGTGCCAGCAGCGTAGAGCCCAGTTGGGACACAGATACGCAGTATTTT. Its translation: CASSVEPSWDTDTQYF.

In nucleotides, the CDR3 is TGTGCCTGGAATCACGGGACAGGGGGGACAGATACGCAGTATTTT. It specifies CAWNHGTGGTDTQYF. The chain is built from TRBV30 and TRBJ2-3; 11 positions agree with TRBD1. In germline, CDR1 is GTSNPN, CDR2 SVGIG (reference sequence). This CDR3 contains 15 residues. With 4 bases clipped from V and 3 bases from J, the junction kept 6 bases outside the gene matches.

The CDR3 bases are TGTGCCAGCAGCGCACGACAGGGTTTGAACCTATACTCTGGAAACACCATATATTTT. Its protein is CASSARQGLNLYSGNTIYF. V is TRBV7-2 and J is TRBJ1-3; 7 positions match TRBD1. Germline CDR1 SGHTA, CDR2 FQGNSA. V dropped 5 bases and J dropped 0; count of bases not matched to a gene: 16. The CDR3 runs to 19 residues.

The chain combines TRBV19 with TRBJ1-5; TRBD1 might be the D (5 bases). V was trimmed by 1 base and J by 6 bases, leaving 13 bases between them. This CDR3 has 15 residues. Per the germline V gene, CDR1 is LNHDA and CDR2 is SQIVND (reference sequence). CDR3 nucleotide sequence: TGTGCCAGTAGTATAGCCTGGAGGGACGGTCAGCCCCAGCATTTT. This translates into CASSIAWRDGQPQHF.

V gene TRBV9 combines with J gene TRBJ2-5; D is unclear. The V end was cut by 4 bases, the J end by 3 bases, with 13 bases between. The V gene's germline CDR1 is SGDLS and CDR2 YYNGEE. The CDR3 totals 14 residues. The CDR3 DNA follows: TGTGCCAGCAGCCGTCAGAGGTTTGAAGAGACCCAGTACTTC. Translation gives CASSRQRFEETQYF.

This chain connects TRBV4-2 to TRBJ1-2, with D perhaps TRBD1 (6 bases). CDR3 length: 18 amino acids. V shed 0 bases and J shed 3 bases, with 20 bases lying between them. Per the germline V gene, CDR1 is LGHNA and CDR2 is YNFKEQ. The DNA for the CDR3 is TGTGCCAGCAGCCAAGATCAGCAGGGGCCGGCGGGCGACTATGGCTACACCTTC. Translation gives CASSQDQQGPAGDYGYTF.

The rearrangement joins TRBV14 to TRBJ2-7; 8 nucleotides agree with TRBD2. The CDR3 is 14 amino acids. J gave up 2 bases and V 5 bases, and 5 bases lay outside the gene matches. Germline CDR1 and CDR2: SGHDN and FVKESK. CDR3: CASSSPGGTYEQYF. Written as DNA, the CDR3 is TGTGCCAGCAGCTCCCCGGGAGGGACCTACGAGCAGTACTTC.

The J gene is TRBJ2-5, the V gene TRBV7-3; 11 nucleotides line up with TRBD2. V dropped 5 bases and J dropped 5; count of bases not matched to a gene: 7. Looked up from germline, CDR1 is SGHTA and CDR2 is FQGTGA. The CDR3 runs 15 residues. This CDR3 reads CASSTTSGGLETQYF. DNA for the CDR3: TGTGCCAGCAGCACAACTAGCGGGGGCCTTGAGACCCAGTACTTC. Full variable domain (rest looked up from reference TRBV7-3 and TRBJ2-5): GAGVSQTPSNKVTEKGKYVELRCDPISGHTALYWYRQSLGQGPEFLIYFQGTGAADDSGLPNDRFFAVRPEGSVSTLKIQRTERGDSAVYLCASSTTSGGLETQYFGPGTRLLVL.

J is TRBJ1-5 and V is TRBV6-5, with 10 nucleotides matching TRBD1. The CDR3 has 16 residues. The germline V gene encodes CDR1 MNHEY and CDR2 SVGAGI. The V and J ends lost 0 bases and 6 bases, in that order; junction bases with no gene match: 5. The CDR3 DNA is TGTGCCAGCAGTTACTCAGGACAGGGGGTAGGTCAGCCCCAGCATTTT. Translated: CASSYSGQGVGQPQHF.

The chain recombines TRBV10-3 with TRBJ1-1; perhaps TRBD1 as D (5 bases). Germline V CDR1 and CDR2: ENHRY, SYGVKD. Trimming left V 9 bases short and J 3 bases short, with 8 bases between. CDR3 length equals 11 residues. The CDR3 here is CAMGGDTEAFF. CDR3 coding DNA: TGTGCCATGGGGGGGGACACTGAAGCTTTCTTT.

The chain recombines TRBV29-1 with TRBJ2-7; unclear D gene. Germline V gene lookup returns CDR1 SQVTM and CDR2 ANQGSEA. The V and J ends lost 7 bases and 0 bases respectively, with 10 bases between them. CDR3 length equals 12 residues. Written as DNA, the CDR3 is TGCAGCGCTGGACCGAGCTCCTACGAGCAGTACTTC. This gives the protein CSAGPSSYEQYF.

The CDR3 loop reads CASTEIQATNEKLFF. The DNA for the CDR3 is TGTGCCAGCACCGAGATCCAAGCAACTAATGAAAAACTGTTTTTT. This chain connects TRBV2 to TRBJ1-4; D gene unclear. V was shortened by 7 bases and J by 0 bases, with 12 bases between the two germline ends. Germline loops: CDR1 SNHLY, CDR2 FYNNEI. The CDR3 totals 15 residues. The full variable domain, completed using reference TRBV2 and TRBJ1-4, is EPEVTQTPSHQVTQMGQEVILRCVPISNHLYFYWYRQILGQKVEFLVSFYNNEISEKSEIFDDQFSVERPDGSNFTLKIRSTKLEDSAMYFCASTEIQATNEKLFFGSGTQLSVL.

In its sample, this clone was seen once. A junction boundary mismatches the germline segment, possibly from a read error. The chain recombines TRBV7-7 with TRBJ2-3, with D possibly called TRBD1 or TRBD2 (6 bases each). Germline assignment: CDR1 SSHAT and CDR2 FNYEAQ (reference sequence). The CDR3 consists of 13 residues. CDR3 loop: CASSRRGQDTQYF. DNA of the CDR3: TGTGCTAGCAGCCGACGGGGGCAAGATACGCAGTATTTT.

This rearrangement joins TRBV11-2 to TRBJ1-1; D not resolved. The germline gives CDR1 SGHAT, CDR2 FQNNGV. The CDR3 is 13 amino acids. V was pared by 1 base and J by 3 bases, with 6 bases between. The CDR3 protein is CASSLVRDTEAFF. DNA of the CDR3: TGTGCCAGCAGCTTAGTTCGGGACACTGAAGCTTTCTTT.

V gene TRBV9 combines with J gene TRBJ2-7; 9 bases map to TRBD2. The CDR3 spans 15 residues. CDR1 is SGDLS and CDR2 is YYNGEE in the germline V gene. Trimming removed 3 bases from V and 2 bases from J; junction bases left unmatched: 6. The CDR3 DNA is TGTGCCAGCAGCGGTGAGCGGGGGGCGCCCTACGAGCAGTACTTC. Its protein is CASSGERGAPYEQYF. Full variable domain (remainder filled in from reference TRBV9 and TRBJ2-7): DSGVTQTPKHLITATGQRVTLRCSPRSGDLSVYWYQQSLDQGLQFLIQYYNGEERAKGNILERFSAQQFPDLHSELNLSSLELGDSALYFCASSGERGAPYEQYFGPGTRLTVT.

The gene calls are TRBV14 and TRBJ2-5; TRBD1 aligns across 7 bases. The trim removed 4 bases at V and 8 bases at J, leaving 7 bases unmatched. Germline V CDR1 and CDR2: SGHDN, FVKESK. The CDR3 extends over 13 amino acids. The CDR3 DNA is TGTGCCAGCAGCCTAGGACAGGATGGAACCCAGTACTTC. Amino acid sequence: CASSLGQDGTQYF.